The clone carrying this T cell receptor beta chain was observed a handful of times. Its antigen is unidentified. The sample comes from a study of T cell repertoires in cytomegalovirus infection. Looking at the study overall: Used in the study were CMV epitopes, some recently identified and HLA-C-restricted, others well-studied and HLA-B-restricted.

TCRdb used MiXCR to reprocess the reads, holding one entry per CDR3 protein. The sample records a few hundred thousand distinct CDR3 sequences, roughly 43% being singletons. CDR3 length: 15 residues. Per the germline V gene, CDR1 is SGHTA and CDR2 is FQGNSA. The ends were cut back, 3 bases at V and 4 bases at J, with 12 bases in the middle. This TCR derives from a human donor in good health (CMV status not recorded). Some clones in this sample may be carry-over from other donors' samples. The V and J genes are TRBV7-2 and TRBJ2-2; D possibly corresponds to TRBD2 (6 bases). Sequenced material: cultured PBMCs, taken from culture after CMV antigen stimulation. In DNA, the CDR3 is TGTGCCAGCAGCTTTCGGGAGTTGGGCACCGGGGAGCTGTTTTTT. This translates into CASSFRELGTGELFF.